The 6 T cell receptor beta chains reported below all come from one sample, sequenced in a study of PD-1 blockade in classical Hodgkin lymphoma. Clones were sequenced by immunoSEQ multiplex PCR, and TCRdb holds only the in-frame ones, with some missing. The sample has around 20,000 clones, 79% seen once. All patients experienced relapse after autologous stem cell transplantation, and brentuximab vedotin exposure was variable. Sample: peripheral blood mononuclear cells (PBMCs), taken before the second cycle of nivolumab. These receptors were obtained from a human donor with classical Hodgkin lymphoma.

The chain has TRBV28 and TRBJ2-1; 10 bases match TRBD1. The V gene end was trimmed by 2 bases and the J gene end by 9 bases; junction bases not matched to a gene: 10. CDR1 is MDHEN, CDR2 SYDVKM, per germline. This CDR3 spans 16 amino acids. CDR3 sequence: CASSLGGGQGMGEQFF. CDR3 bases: TGTGCCAGCAGTTTAGGGGGGGGACAGGGGATGGGTGAGCAGTTCTTC. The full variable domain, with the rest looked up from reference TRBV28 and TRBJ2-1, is DVKVTQSSRYLVKRTGEKVFLECVQDMDHENMFWYRQDPGLGLRLIYFSYDVKMKEKGDIPEGYSVSREKKERFSLILESASTNQTSMYLCASSLGGGQGMGEQFFGPGTRLTVL.

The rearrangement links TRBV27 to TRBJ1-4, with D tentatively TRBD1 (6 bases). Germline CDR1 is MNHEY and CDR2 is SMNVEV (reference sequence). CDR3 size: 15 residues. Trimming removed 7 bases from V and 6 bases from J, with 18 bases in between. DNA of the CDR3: TGTGCCAGCACCCTGGCCGGGGGGCGTTATGAAAAACTGTTTTTT. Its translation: CASTLAGGRYEKLFF.

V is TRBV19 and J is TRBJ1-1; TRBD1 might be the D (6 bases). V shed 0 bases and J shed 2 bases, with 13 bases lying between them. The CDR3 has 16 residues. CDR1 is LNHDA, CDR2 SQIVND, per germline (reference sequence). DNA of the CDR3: TGTGCCAGTAGTATAGACGGGGGGCTGCCTAACACTGAAGCTTTCTTT. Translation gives CASSIDGGLPNTEAFF. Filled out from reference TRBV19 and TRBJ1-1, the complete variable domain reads DGGITQSPKYLFRKEGQNVTLSCEQNLNHDAMYWYRQDPGQGLRLIYYSQIVNDFQKGDIAEGYSVSREKKESFPLTVTSAQKNPTAFYLCASSIDGGLPNTEAFFGQGTRLTVV.

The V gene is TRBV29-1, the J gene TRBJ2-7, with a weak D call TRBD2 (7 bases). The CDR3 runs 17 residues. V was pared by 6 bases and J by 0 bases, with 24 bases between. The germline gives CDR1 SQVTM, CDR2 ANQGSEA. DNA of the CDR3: TGCAGCGTGGGGGGGATGGGCTGGGACACCACCTCCTACGAGCAGTACTTC. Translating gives CSVGGMGWDTTSYEQYF.

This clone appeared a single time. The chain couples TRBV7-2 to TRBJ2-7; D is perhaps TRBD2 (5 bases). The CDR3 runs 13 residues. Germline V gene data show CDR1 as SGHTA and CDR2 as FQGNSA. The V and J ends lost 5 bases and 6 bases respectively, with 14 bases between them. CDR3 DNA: TGTGCCAGCAGCCCACTCCTTCGGGGCGAGCAGTACTTC. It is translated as CASSPLLRGEQYF.

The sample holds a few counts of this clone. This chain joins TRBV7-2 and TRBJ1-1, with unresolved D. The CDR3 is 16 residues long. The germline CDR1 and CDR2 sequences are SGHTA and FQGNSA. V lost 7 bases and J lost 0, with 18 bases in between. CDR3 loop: CASTEGPGSMNTEAFF. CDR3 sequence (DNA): TGTGCCAGCACCGAAGGGCCGGGCTCCATGAACACTGAAGCTTTCTTT.